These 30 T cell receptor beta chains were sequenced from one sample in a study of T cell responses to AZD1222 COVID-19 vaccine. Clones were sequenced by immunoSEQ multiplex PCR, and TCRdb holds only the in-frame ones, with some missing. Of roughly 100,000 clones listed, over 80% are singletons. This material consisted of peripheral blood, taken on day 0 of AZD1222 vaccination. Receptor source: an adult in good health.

DNA for the CDR3: TGTGCCAGTACAAGTACAGGACTTGAAGCTTTCTTT. It is translated as CASTSTGLEAFF. The chain couples TRBV2 to TRBJ1-1; weak D call: TRBD1 (5 bases). This CDR3 region has 12 residues. V lost 9 bases, J lost 7 bases, and 15 bases lay in between. Germline V gene sequence: CDR1 SNHLY, CDR2 FYNNEI.

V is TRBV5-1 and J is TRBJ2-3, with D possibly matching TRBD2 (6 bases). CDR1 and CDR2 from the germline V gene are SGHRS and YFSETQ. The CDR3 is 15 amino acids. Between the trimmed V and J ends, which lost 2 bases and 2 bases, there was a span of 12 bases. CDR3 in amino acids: CASSFSSGLTDTQYF. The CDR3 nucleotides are TGCGCCAGCAGCTTTAGTAGCGGACTCACAGATACGCAGTATTTT.

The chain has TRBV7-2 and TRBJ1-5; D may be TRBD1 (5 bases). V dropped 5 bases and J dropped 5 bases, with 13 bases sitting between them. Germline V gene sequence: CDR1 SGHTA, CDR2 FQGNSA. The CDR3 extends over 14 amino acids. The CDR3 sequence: CASSPGRADQPQHF. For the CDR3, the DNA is TGTGCCAGCAGCCCGGGCAGGGCTGATCAGCCCCAGCATTTT.

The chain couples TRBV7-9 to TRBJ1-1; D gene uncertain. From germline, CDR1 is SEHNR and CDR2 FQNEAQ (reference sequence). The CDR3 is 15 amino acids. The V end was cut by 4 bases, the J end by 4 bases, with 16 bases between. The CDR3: CASSSNRYHFTEAFF. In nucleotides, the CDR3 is TGTGCCAGCAGCTCGAATCGATACCACTTCACTGAAGCTTTCTTT.

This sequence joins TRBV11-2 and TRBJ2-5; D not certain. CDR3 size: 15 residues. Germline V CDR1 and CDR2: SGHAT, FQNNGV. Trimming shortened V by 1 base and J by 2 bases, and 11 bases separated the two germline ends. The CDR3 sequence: CASSLVRAEQETQYF. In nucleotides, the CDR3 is TGTGCCAGCAGCTTAGTTAGGGCAGAACAAGAGACCCAGTACTTC. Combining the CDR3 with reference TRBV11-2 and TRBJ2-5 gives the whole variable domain EAGVAQSPRYKIIEKRQSVAFWCNPISGHATLYWYQQILGQGPKLLIQFQNNGVVDDSQLPKDRFSAERLKGVDSTLKIQPAKLEDSAVYLCASSLVRAEQETQYFGPGTRLLVL.

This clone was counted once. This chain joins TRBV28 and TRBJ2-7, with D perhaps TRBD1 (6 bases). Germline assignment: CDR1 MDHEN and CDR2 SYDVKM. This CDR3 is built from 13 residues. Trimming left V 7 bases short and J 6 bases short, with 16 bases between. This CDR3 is CASIMQQGPEQYF. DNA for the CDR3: TGTGCCAGCATTATGCAACAGGGTCCCGAGCAGTACTTC.

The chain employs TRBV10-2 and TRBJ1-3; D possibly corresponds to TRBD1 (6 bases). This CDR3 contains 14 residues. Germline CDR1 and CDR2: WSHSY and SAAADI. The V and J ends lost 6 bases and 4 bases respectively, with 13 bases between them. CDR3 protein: CASRGSGQGNTIYF. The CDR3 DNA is TGCGCCAGCAGGGGAAGTGGACAGGGAAACACCATATATTTT.

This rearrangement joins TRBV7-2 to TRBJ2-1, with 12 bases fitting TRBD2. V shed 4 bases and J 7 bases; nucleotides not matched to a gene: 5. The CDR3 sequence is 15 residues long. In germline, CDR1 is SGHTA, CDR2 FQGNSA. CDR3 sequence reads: CASSSLAGGPNEQFF. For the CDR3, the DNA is TGTGCCAGCAGCTCTCTAGCGGGGGGGCCAAATGAGCAGTTCTTC.

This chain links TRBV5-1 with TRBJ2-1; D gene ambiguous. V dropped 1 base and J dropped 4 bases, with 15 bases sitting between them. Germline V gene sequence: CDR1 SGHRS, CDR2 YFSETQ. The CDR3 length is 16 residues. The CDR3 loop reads CASSLISATSYNEQFF. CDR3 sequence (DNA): TGCGCCAGCAGCTTGATATCAGCCACATCATACAATGAGCAGTTCTTC. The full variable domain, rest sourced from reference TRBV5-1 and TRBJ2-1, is KAGVTQTPRYLIKTRGQQVTLSCSPISGHRSVSWYQQTPGQGLQFLFEYFSETQRNKGNFPGRFSGRQFSNSRSEMNVSTLELGDSALYLCASSLISATSYNEQFFGPGTRLTVL.

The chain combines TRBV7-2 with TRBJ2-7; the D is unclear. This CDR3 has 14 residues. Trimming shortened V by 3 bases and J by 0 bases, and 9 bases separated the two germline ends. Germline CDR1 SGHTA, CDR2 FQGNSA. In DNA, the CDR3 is TGTGCCAGCAGCTTGGGCCCGAGCTCCTACGAGCAGTACTTC. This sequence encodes CASSLGPSSYEQYF. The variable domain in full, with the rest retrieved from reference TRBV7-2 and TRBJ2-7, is GAGVSQSPSNKVTEKGKDVELRCDPISGHTALYWYRQSLGQGLEFLIYFQGNSAPDKSGLPSDRFSAERTGGSVSTLTIQRTQQEDSAVYLCASSLGPSSYEQYFGPGTRLTVT.

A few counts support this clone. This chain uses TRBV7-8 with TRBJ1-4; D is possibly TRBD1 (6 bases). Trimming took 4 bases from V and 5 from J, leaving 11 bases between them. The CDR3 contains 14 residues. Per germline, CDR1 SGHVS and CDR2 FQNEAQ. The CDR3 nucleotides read TGTGCCAGCAGCTCACAGGGAAGGAATGAAAAACTGTTTTTT. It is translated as CASSSQGRNEKLFF.

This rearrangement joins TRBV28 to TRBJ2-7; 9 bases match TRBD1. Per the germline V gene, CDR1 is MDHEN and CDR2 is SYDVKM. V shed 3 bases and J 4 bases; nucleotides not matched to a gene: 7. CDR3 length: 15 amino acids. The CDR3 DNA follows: TGTGCCAGCAGTTTCCTCGGACAGGGGAGTTACGAGCAGTACTTC. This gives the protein CASSFLGQGSYEQYF.

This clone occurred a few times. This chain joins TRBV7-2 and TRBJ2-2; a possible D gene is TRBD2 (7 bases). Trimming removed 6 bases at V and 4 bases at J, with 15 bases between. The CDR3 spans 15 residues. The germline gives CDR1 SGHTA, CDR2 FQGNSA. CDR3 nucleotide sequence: TGTGCCAGCAGGACTTCGGGGGGCAGCACCGGGGAGCTGTTTTTT. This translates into CASRTSGGSTGELFF.

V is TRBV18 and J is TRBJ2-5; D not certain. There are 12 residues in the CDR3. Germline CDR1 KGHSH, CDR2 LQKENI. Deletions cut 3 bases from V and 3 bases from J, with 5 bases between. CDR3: CASSPVEETQYF. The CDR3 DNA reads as TGTGCCAGCTCACCCGTTGAAGAGACCCAGTACTTC.

The CDR3 here is CASTVLGGANVLTF. The DNA of the CDR3 is TGTGCCAGTACAGTGCTGGGGGGGGCCAACGTCCTGACTTTC. The rearrangement links TRBV27 to TRBJ2-6; D ambiguous. CDR3 length equals 14 residues. V was cut by 9 bases and J by 4 bases, with 13 bases left in between. Germline loops: CDR1 MNHEY, CDR2 SMNVEV (reference sequence).

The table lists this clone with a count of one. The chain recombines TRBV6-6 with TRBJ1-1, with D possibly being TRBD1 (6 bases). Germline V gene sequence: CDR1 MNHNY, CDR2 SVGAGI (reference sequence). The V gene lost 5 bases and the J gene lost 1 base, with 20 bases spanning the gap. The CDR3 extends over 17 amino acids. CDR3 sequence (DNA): TGTGCCAGCAGTCTCCCGACAGGCGCCGTAACGAACACTGAAGCTTTCTTT. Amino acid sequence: CASSLPTGAVTNTEAFF.

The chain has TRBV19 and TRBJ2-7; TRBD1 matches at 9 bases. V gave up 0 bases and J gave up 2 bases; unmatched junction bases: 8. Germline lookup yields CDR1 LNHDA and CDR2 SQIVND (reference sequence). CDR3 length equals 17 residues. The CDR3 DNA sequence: TGTGCCAGTAGTATAGATGGAATTTGGACAGGGGCCTACGAGCAGTACTTC. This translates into CASSIDGIWTGAYEQYF.

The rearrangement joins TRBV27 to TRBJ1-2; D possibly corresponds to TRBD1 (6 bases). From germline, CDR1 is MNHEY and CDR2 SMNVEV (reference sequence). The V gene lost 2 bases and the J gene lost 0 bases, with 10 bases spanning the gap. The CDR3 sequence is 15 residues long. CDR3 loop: CASSLKGVSNYGYTF. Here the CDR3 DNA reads TGTGCCAGCAGTTTAAAGGGGGTCTCTAACTATGGCTACACCTTC.

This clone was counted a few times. The DNA for the CDR3 is TGTGCCAGCAGCTTAGCGGGGGGCAACGAAGGGTCGCGGGGCTACACCTTC. It is translated as CASSLAGGNEGSRGYTF. This rearrangement joins TRBV7-9 to TRBJ1-2, with TRBD1 as a possible D gene (6 bases). The V gene's germline CDR1 is SEHNR and CDR2 FQNEAQ (reference sequence). Trimming pared 0 bases from V and 8 bases from J, leaving 22 bases between. This CDR3 region has 17 residues.

The DNA of the CDR3 is TGTGCCAGTAGTATAGTAGCGATTCCGCCCCTTGGCTACACCTTC. This gives the protein CASSIVAIPPLGYTF. V is TRBV19 and J is TRBJ1-2; D is unclear. V was cut by 1 base and J by 7 bases, with 16 bases left in between. Germline lookup yields CDR1 LNHDA and CDR2 SQIVND (reference sequence). The CDR3 consists of 15 residues.

In DNA, the CDR3 is TGTGCCACCCCTCCCCCTACGGACTATACGAACACCGGGGAGCTGTTTTTT. Protein product: CATPPPTDYTNTGELFF. The V call is TRBV18, the J call TRBJ2-2, with D tentatively TRBD2 (6 bases). The CDR3 runs to 17 residues. Trimming took 10 bases from V and 0 from J, leaving 21 bases between them. The germline V gene encodes CDR1 KGHSH and CDR2 LQKENI.

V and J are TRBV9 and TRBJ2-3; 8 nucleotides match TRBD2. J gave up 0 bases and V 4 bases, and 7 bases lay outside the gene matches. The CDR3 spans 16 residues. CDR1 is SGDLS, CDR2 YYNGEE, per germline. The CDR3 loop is CASSSEASGSTDTQYF. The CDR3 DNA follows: TGTGCCAGCAGCTCAGAGGCTAGCGGGAGCACAGATACGCAGTATTTT.

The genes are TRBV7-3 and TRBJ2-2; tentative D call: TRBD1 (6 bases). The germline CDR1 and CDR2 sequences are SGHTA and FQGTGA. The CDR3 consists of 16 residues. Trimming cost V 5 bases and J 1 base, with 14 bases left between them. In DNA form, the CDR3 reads TGTGCCAGCAGCCGTCAACCGGGACAGAACACCGGGGAGCTGTTTTTT. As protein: CASSRQPGQNTGELFF.

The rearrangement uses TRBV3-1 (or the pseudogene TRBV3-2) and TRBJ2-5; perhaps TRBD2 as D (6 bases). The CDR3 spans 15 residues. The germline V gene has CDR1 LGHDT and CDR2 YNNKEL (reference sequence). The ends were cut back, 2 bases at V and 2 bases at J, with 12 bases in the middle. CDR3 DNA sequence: TGTGCCAGCAGCCAAATCGCGGGGATACAAGAGACCCAGTACTTC. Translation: CASSQIAGIQETQYF.

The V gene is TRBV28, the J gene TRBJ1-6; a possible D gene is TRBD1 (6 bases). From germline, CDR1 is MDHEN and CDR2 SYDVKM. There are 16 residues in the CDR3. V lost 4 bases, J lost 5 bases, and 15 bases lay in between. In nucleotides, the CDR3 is TGTGCCAGCAGTTACCCTCGGGGGGCGGATAATTCACCCCTCCACTTT. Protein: CASSYPRGADNSPLHF.

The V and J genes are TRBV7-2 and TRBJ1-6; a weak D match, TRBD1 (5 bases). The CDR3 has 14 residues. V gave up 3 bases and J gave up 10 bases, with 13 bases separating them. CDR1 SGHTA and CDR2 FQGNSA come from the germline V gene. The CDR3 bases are TGTGCCAGCAGCTTCGGGGGGGATAGGTCACCCCTCCACTTT. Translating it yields CASSFGGDRSPLHF.

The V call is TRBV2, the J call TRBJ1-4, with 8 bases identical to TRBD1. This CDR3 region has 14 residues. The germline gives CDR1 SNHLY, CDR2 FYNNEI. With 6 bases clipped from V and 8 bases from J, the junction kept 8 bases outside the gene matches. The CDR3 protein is CASRTDRVGEKLFF. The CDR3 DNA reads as TGTGCCAGCAGGACGGACAGGGTTGGAGAAAAACTGTTTTTT.

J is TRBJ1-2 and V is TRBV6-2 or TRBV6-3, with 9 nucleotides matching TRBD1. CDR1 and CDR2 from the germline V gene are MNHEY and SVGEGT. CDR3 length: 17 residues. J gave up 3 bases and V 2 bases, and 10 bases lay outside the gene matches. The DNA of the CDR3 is TGTGCCAGCAGTTACCGAACAGGGGGCGGCATCGACTATGGCTACACCTTC. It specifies CASSYRTGGGIDYGYTF.

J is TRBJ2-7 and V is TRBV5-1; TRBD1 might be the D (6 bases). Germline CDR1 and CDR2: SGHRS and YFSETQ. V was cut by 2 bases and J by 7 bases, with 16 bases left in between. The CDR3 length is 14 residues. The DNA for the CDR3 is TGCGCCAGCAGCTTTCGGACAGATGGCTTGGAGCAGTACTTC. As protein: CASSFRTDGLEQYF.

The CDR3 spells CASSPTGLAGAGRETQYF. In nucleotides, the CDR3 is TGTGCCAGCAGTCCTACGGGACTAGCGGGGGCCGGGAGAGAGACCCAGTACTTC. The chain recombines TRBV6-6 with TRBJ2-5, with 14 positions matching TRBD2. CDR1 MNHNY and CDR2 SVGAGI come from the germline V gene (reference sequence). V was clipped by 5 bases and J by 4 bases; unmatched bases: 12. The CDR3 totals 18 residues.